The present T cell receptor (beta chain) was sequenced within a study of shared clonotypes between healthy human individuals. For the study at large: A donor's plate count was three for CD4 naive and three for CD4 memory; CD8 naive had two and CD8 memory one.

Original processing notes: ImmunoSEQ output held junction-only sequences without quality scores, so filtering differed. Assay used: immunoSEQ multiplex PCR; TCRdb lists only in-frame clones, some missing. V, J and clone size are taken as reported in that table, and D and trimming were inferred from the DNA itself. The sample has about 2,500,000 clones, approximately 94% seen once; the top ten hold roughly 0.14%. The germline V and J ends were trimmed by 8 bases and 0 bases, with 10 bases remaining between them. The CDR3 sequence is 14 residues long. Looked up from germline, CDR1 is MNHNY and CDR2 is SVGAGI (reference sequence). General study findings and limits: Clonotype sharing among the donors was expected to vary with sequencing depth. A reduction in generation probabilities was seen for non-shared clonotypes relative to those shared by all four donors.

Worth noting for this clone: The antigen is unknown.

Source material: naive CD4+ T cells sorted from blood. Subset noted: CD45RA+ positively selected. The sequence came from a man younger than 35 in good health. The V call is TRBV6-6, the J call TRBJ2-2, with D possibly called TRBD1 or TRBD2 (6 bases each). The CDR3, as DNA: TGTGCCAGCGGGGGGCCCTCGAACACCGGGGAGCTGTTTTTT. Translating gives CASGGPSNTGELFF.